This T cell receptor beta chain was identified during a study of blood T cell repertoires in COVID-19. Study in general: The study drew acute and convalescent COVID-19 samples from the United States, Italy and Spain. Nucleic acid was either cDNA or gDNA, and it came from T cells, B-cell-depleted T cells, or PBMCs.

TCRdb keeps only in-frame clones here, not all; method: immunoSEQ multiplex PCR. This table holds 200,000 to 250,000 clones, roughly nine tenths found once. From germline, CDR1 is KGHSH and CDR2 LQKENI. The CDR3 sequence is 14 residues long. V was pared by 1 base and J by 6 bases, with 1 base of the junction left unmatched. Residents of over 20 US areas, aged roughly 18 to 89 years, made up the participants. Participants were placed into cohorts based on the clinical history they reported. The receptor was isolated from a man between 25 and 39 years old who had recovered from COVID-19. Sample: PBMCs or T cells enriched from blood (not recorded which). The rearrangement uses TRBV18 and TRBJ1-5, with TRBD1 matching 9 bases. DNA of the CDR3: TGTGCCAGCTCACCACGACAGGGGGGTCAGCCCCAGCATTTT. This gives the protein CASSPRQGGQPQHF.